The next 13 T cell receptor beta chains were all read from a single sample in a study of CD8+ T cells in alopecia areata. Extracted from the samples, RNA was reverse transcribed into cDNA to serve as the sequencing template. Profiled with immunoSEQ multiplex PCR; TCRdb holds only in-frame clones, not every one. The table lists approximately 150,000 clones, roughly 58% of them singletons. The sample's treatment: oral pan-JAK inhibitor, 5-10 mg twice daily. The sequencing here drew on CD4+ T cells sorted from blood, taken at approximately week 60, from a patient treated with tofacitinib. Receptor source: a human donor with alopecia areata.

The V and J genes are TRBV15 and TRBJ1-6; no definite D call. The V gene's germline CDR1 is LNHNV and CDR2 YYDKDF (reference sequence). CDR3 length: 13 amino acids. The germline V and J ends were trimmed by 2 bases and 6 bases, with 5 bases remaining between them. The CDR3: CATSRMSNSPLHF. CDR3 sequence (DNA): TGTGCCACCAGCAGAATGAGTAATTCACCCCTCCACTTT. The full variable domain, completed using reference TRBV15 and TRBJ1-6, is DAMVIQNPRYQVTQFGKPVTLSCSQTLNHNVMYWYQQKSSQAPKLLFHYYDKDFNNEADTPDNFQSRRPNTSFCFLDIRSPGLGDTAMYLCATSRMSNSPLHFGNGTRLTVT.

The CDR3: CSVSDRGGIKTQYF. For the CDR3, the DNA is TGCAGCGTTTCTGACAGGGGAGGTATCAAGACCCAGTACTTC. The V and J genes are TRBV29-1 and TRBJ2-5; the match to TRBD1 covers 8 bases. The CDR3 is 14 amino acids. CDR1 and CDR2 from the germline V gene are SQVTM and ANQGSEA. The trim removed 5 bases at V and 6 bases at J, leaving 11 bases unmatched.

The chain couples TRBV30 to TRBJ1-5; D may be TRBD1 (6 bases). The germline V gene encodes CDR1 GTSNPN and CDR2 SVGIG (reference sequence). This CDR3 region has 12 residues. V was clipped by 7 bases and J by 2 bases, with 9 bases between them. CDR3: CALDSGNQPQHF. The DNA of the CDR3 is TGTGCCTTGGACAGCGGCAATCAGCCCCAGCATTTT.

The CDR3 loop is CASRTALLNTGELFF. CDR3 nucleotides: TGTGCCAGTAGGACAGCCCTACTCAACACCGGGGAGCTGTTTTTT. The chain employs TRBV19 and TRBJ2-2, with a weak D call TRBD1 (5 bases). The germline V and J ends were trimmed by 6 bases and 2 bases, with 13 bases remaining between them. The CDR3 totals 15 residues. The germline CDR1 and CDR2 sequences are LNHDA and SQIVND (reference sequence).

The chain employs TRBV6-1 and TRBJ2-5; maybe TRBD2 (6 bases). The V end was cut by 11 bases, the J end by 2 bases, with 15 bases between. CDR3 length: 13 residues. Germline V CDR1 and CDR2: MNHNS, SASEGT. CDR3 sequence: CAGGMGGQETQYF. Written as DNA, the CDR3 is TGTGCCGGCGGGATGGGGGGACAAGAGACCCAGTACTTC.

This chain connects TRBV29-1 to TRBJ1-5; D uncertain. Trimming cost V 0 bases and J 2 bases, with 5 bases left between them. Germline loops: CDR1 SQVTM, CDR2 ANQGSEA. The CDR3 has 13 amino acids. The CDR3 DNA reads TGCAGCGTTGAAGAGGACCGCAATCAGCCCCAGCATTTT. It is translated as CSVEEDRNQPQHF. The variable domain in full, completed from reference TRBV29-1 and TRBJ1-5, reads SAVISQKPSRDICQRGTSLTIQCQVDSQVTMMFWYRQQPGQSLTLIATANQGSEATYESGFVIDKFPISRPNLTFSTLTVSNMSPEDSSIYLCSVEEDRNQPQHFGDGTRLSIL.

This clone was picked up a small number of times. The chain uses TRBV11-2 and TRBJ1-6; D not certain. Trimming took 3 bases from V and 4 from J, leaving 13 bases between them. The V gene's germline CDR1 is SGHAT and CDR2 FQNNGV. The CDR3 runs to 16 residues. CDR3 nucleotide sequence: TGTGCCAGCAGCTTGGCAGCTACCACATATAATTCACCCCTCCACTTT. Its translation is CASSLAATTYNSPLHF. Full variable domain (outside the CDR3, taken from reference TRBV11-2 and TRBJ1-6): EAGVAQSPRYKIIEKRQSVAFWCNPISGHATLYWYQQILGQGPKLLIQFQNNGVVDDSQLPKDRFSAERLKGVDSTLKIQPAKLEDSAVYLCASSLAATTYNSPLHFGNGTRLTVT.

There are a few counts of this clone. V gene TRBV5-1 combines with J gene TRBJ2-3, with TRBD1 matching over 10 bases. CDR3 size: 15 residues. Germline trimming cut 4 bases from V and 1 base from J; bases unmatched to any gene: 3. Germline V CDR1 and CDR2: SGHRS, YFSETQ. Here the CDR3 reads CASSPGTGGTDTQYF. The CDR3 coding sequence is TGCGCCAGCAGCCCAGGGACAGGGGGCACAGATACGCAGTATTTT.

This clone has a count of ten or more. This rearrangement joins TRBV29-1 to TRBJ2-6; 7 nucleotides line up with TRBD1. J gave up 5 bases and V 6 bases, and 4 bases lay outside the gene matches. Germline V gene lookup returns CDR1 SQVTM and CDR2 ANQGSEA. The length of the CDR3 is 13 residues. CDR3 sequence reads: CSVQGSRANVLTF. As DNA, the CDR3 is TGCAGCGTACAGGGGTCTAGGGCCAACGTCCTGACTTTC.

The genes are TRBV6-5 and TRBJ2-7; 7 positions match TRBD1. Germline CDR1 is MNHEY and CDR2 is SVGAGI. Trimming removed 2 bases from V and 0 bases from J; junction bases left unmatched: 7. The CDR3 runs 16 residues. CDR3 sequence reads: CASSYTRTGSSYEQYF. The CDR3 DNA sequence: TGTGCCAGCAGTTACACCCGGACAGGAAGCTCCTACGAGCAGTACTTC.

J is TRBJ2-2 and V is TRBV15, with no clear D. Trimming shortened V by 5 bases and J by 5 bases, and 9 bases separated the two germline ends. Germline CDR1 reads LNHNV; CDR2 reads YYDKDF (reference sequence). This CDR3 region has 13 residues. The CDR3, as DNA: TGTGCCACCAGCTTTTATGAAACCGGGGAGCTGTTTTTT. Encoded protein: CATSFYETGELFF. Together with reference TRBV15 and TRBJ2-2, the CDR3 gives the full variable domain: DAMVIQNPRYQVTQFGKPVTLSCSQTLNHNVMYWYQQKSSQAPKLLFHYYDKDFNNEADTPDNFQSRRPNTSFCFLDIRSPGLGDTAMYLCATSFYETGELFFGEGSRLTVL.

The chain couples TRBV13 to TRBJ2-7; D possibly corresponds to TRBD1 (5 bases). Germline CDR1 reads PRHDT; CDR2 reads FYEKMQ (reference sequence). The CDR3 is 12 amino acids. The V and J ends lost 1 base and 8 bases respectively, with 9 bases between them. The CDR3 reads CASSLEGRKQYF. CDR3 bases: TGTGCCAGCAGCTTAGAGGGGCGTAAGCAGTACTTC.

The chain is built from TRBV30 and TRBJ2-5, with 7 bases fitting TRBD2. CDR3 length: 14 amino acids. Germline assignment: CDR1 GTSNPN and CDR2 SVGIG (reference sequence). With V trimmed by 8 bases and J by 4 bases, 13 bases remained unmatched. The CDR3 is CATFLPGLRETQYF. CDR3 DNA: TGTGCCACCTTTCTTCCGGGACTACGAGAGACCCAGTACTTC. Full variable domain (outside the CDR3, taken from reference TRBV30 and TRBJ2-5): SQTIHQWPATLVQPVGSPLSLECTVEGTSNPNLYWYRQAAGRGLQLLFYSVGIGQISSEVPQNLSASRPQDRQFILSSKKLLLSDSGFYLCATFLPGLRETQYFGPGTRLLVL.